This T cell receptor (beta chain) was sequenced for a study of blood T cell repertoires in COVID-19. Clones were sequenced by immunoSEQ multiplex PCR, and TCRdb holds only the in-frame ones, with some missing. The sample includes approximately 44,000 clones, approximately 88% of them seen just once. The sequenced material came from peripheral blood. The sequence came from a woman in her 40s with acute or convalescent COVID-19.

The CDR3 nucleotides read TGTGCCAGCAGTTGGACTAGCGGGCTCGGTGAGCAGTTCTTC. Translation gives CASSWTSGLGEQFF. The chain joins TRBV27 to TRBJ2-1; 11 nucleotides align to TRBD2. The germline V gene has CDR1 MNHEY and CDR2 SMNVEV (reference sequence). V lost 4 bases to trimming and J lost 9 bases; unmatched junction nucleotides: 5. This CDR3 region has 14 residues.